These T cell receptor beta chains were read from a single sample in a study of beta chain features in type 1 diabetes. Sequenced by immunoSEQ multiplex PCR; TCRdb stores in-frame clones only, minus some. The table lists around 280,000 clones, over 14% of them singletons. The specimen was naive CD4+ T cells from blood. The source of these receptors is a man between 18 and 35 years old with type 1 diabetes. Each CDR3 is given with its conserved first and last residue. The D gene is left open where the match is weak. Only some rows state a clone size, as once, few, many or a class for expanded clones.

v_gene	j_gene	abundance	d_gene	CDR3nt	CDR3aa
TRBV30	TRBJ2-1	NA	TRBD2	TGTGCCTGGAGTGGGGGACTAGCGGGGGGCCAGAGCTCCTACAATGAGCAGTTCTTC	CAWSGGLAGGQSSYNEQFF
TRBV7-9	TRBJ1-6	once	NA	TGTGCCAGCAGGAATACAGGGCTCGATTCACCCCTCCACTTT	CASRNTGLDSPLHF
TRBV19	TRBJ2-3	few	TRBD1	TGTGCCAGTCGACAGGGTGGCACAGATACGCAGTATTTT	CASRQGGTDTQYF
TRBV30	TRBJ2-7	few	TRBD2	TGTGCCTGTTCGTTAGGAGGGAGGGCTTACGAGCAGTACTTC	CACSLGGRAYEQYF
TRBV5-4	TRBJ2-1	few	NA	TGTGCCAGCAGCCCGAATTCACAGGGATACAATGAGCAGTTCTTC	CASSPNSQGYNEQFF
TRBV2	TRBJ2-1	NA	NA	TGTGCCAGCAGTGAAAGCGCGTCTACATCCTACAATGAGCAGTTCTTC	CASSESASTSYNEQFF
TRBV25-1	TRBJ2-1	few	NA	TGTGCCAGCAGCCCGATCGGACAGGGAGGGAAGTTCTTC	CASSPIGQGGKFF
TRBV28	TRBJ2-1	NA	NA	TGTGCCAGCACTCAAATACAGGGCGGTGGAGGTGAGCAGTTCTTC	CASTQIQGGGGEQFF
TRBV10-3	TRBJ2-6	NA	NA	TGTGCCATCAGTCGAGAAAGCTCTGGGGCCAACGTCCTGACTTTC	CAISRESSGANVLTF
TRBV30	TRBJ2-5	NA	NA	TGTGCCTGGAGTGTAATGGGGGGGCAACAAGAGACCCAGTACTTC	CAWSVMGGQQETQYF
TRBV29-1	TRBJ2-5	few	NA	TGCAGTCTCCGGGGAGATAGAGAGACCCAGTACTTC	CSLRGDRETQYF
TRBV7-9	TRBJ1-2	NA	NA	TGTGCCAGCAGCCCCTCCGTGGCAGTCTATGGCTACACCTTC	CASSPSVAVYGYTF
TRBV28	TRBJ2-7	NA	TRBD1	TGTGCCAGCAGCTCGGGACAGGGGGCTTCCTACGAGCAGTACTTC	CASSSGQGASYEQYF
TRBV28	TRBJ1-2	NA	TRBD1	TGTGCCAGCGCGACCGGGACAGACTATGGCTACACCTTC	CASATGTDYGYTF
TRBV11-3	TRBJ1-5	few	NA	TGTGCCAGCAGCTTACGGTCAAATCAGCCCCAGCATTTT	CASSLRSNQPQHF
TRBV28	TRBJ1-1	few	NA	TGTGCCAGCAGTTTATACGGTGAAGCTTTCTTT	CASSLYGEAFF
TRBV11-2	TRBJ2-7	NA	TRBD2	TGTGCCAGCAGCCCCCTTAGCGGGAGGGCAGGCGAGCAGTACTTC	CASSPLSGRAGEQYF
TRBV19	TRBJ2-7	NA	TRBD2	TGTGCCAGTAGTATTCGATCTAGCGGGAGGGGCCGAGGCTACGAGCAGTACTTC	CASSIRSSGRGRGYEQYF
TRBV27	TRBJ2-2	NA	TRBD1	TGTGCCAGCAGTTCTACAGGGGGCTGGACCGGGGAGCTGTTTTTT	CASSSTGGWTGELFF
TRBV4-3	TRBJ1-2	few	NA	TGCGCCAGCAGCCAAACCAGGGCTGGCTACACCTTC	CASSQTRAGYTF
TRBV7-2	TRBJ2-7	few	TRBD1	TGTGCCAGCAGCTCGGGGACAGGGCGCTACGAGCAGTACTTC	CASSSGTGRYEQYF
TRBV7-8	TRBJ1-1	few	NA	TGTGCCAGCAGCTTAGAGCGGGTGGCTCTAGAAGCTTTCTTT	CASSLERVALEAFF
TRBV4-2	TRBJ2-2	NA	TRBD2	TGTGCCAGCAGCCACCCTACTAGCGGGGCCCCCGGGGAGCTGTTTTTT	CASSHPTSGAPGELFF